Listed here is a single T cell receptor (beta chain). Its matching antigen is unknown. The data belong to a study of cytomegalovirus exposure and HLA in healthy donors. This CDR3 contains 15 residues. V lost 4 bases, J lost 7 bases, and 6 bases stayed unmatched. The V gene's germline CDR1 is MNHEY and CDR2 SVGAGI. 13 Jbeta primers and 60 Vbeta primers were used for the PCR. Sequencing used immunoSEQ multiplex PCR; TCRdb keeps in-frame clones, though not all of them. This sample yields over 150,000 clones, of which roughly four fifths are seen a single time; 1.3% to 1.5% belongs to the top ten. Study-level points and caveats: Most TCR sequences showed up rarely, but some public TCRs showed up in many donors. A cluster of highly shared sequence variants was likely a sequencing artifact.

The sequence derives from a man aged 55 to 70 in good health and CMV-seronegative. Sequenced sample: PBMCs. This chain links TRBV6-5 with TRBJ2-1; 11 nucleotides align to TRBD2. The CDR3 loop is CASSSTGLAANEQFF. The CDR3 DNA sequence: TGTGCCAGCAGTTCCACGGGACTAGCGGCGAATGAGCAGTTCTTC.